Presented here are 16 T cell receptor beta chains from one specimen sequenced in a study of T cells after yellow fever vaccination. TCRdb reanalysed the 5' RACE reads using MiXCR and keeps one entry per CDR3 protein. The data contain 300,000 to 400,000 distinct CDR3 sequences, roughly 8.7% of them seen just once; the ten biggest clones take up about a sixth. The sample in question was PBMCs, obtained on the day of the first yellow fever vaccination. The receptors originated from a man between 18 and 35 years old who received the YFV17D yellow fever vaccine.

This clonotype was detected ten times or more. The chain carries TRBV7-2 and TRBJ1-6; D remains ambiguous. The V gene's germline CDR1 is SGHTA and CDR2 FQGNSA. This CDR3 has 16 amino acids. V was pared by 1 base and J by 0 bases, with 7 bases between. The CDR3 region is CASSLVESSYNSPLHF. The DNA for the CDR3 is TGTGCCAGCAGCTTAGTAGAAAGCTCCTATAATTCACCCCTCCACTTT. Variable domain in full (rest from reference TRBV7-2 and TRBJ1-6): GAGVSQSPSNKVTEKGKDVELRCDPISGHTALYWYRQSLGQGLEFLIYFQGNSAPDKSGLPSDRFSAERTGGSVSTLTIQRTQQEDSAVYLCASSLVESSYNSPLHFGNGTRLTVT.

This clonotype was seen more than once but under ten times. This chain uses TRBV12-3 or TRBV12-4 with TRBJ1-5; D unresolved. The CDR3 is 14 residues long. The ends were cut back, 5 bases at V and 0 bases at J, with 8 bases in the middle. The CDR3 loop reads CASSPGFSNQPQHF. For the CDR3, the DNA is TGTGCCAGCAGTCCTGGTTTTAGCAATCAGCCCCAGCATTTT.

This clonotype was seen more than once but under ten times. The rearrangement uses TRBV6-1 and TRBJ1-5, with D maybe TRBD1 (6 bases). CDR1 MNHNS and CDR2 SASEGT come from the germline V gene. This CDR3 is 14 amino acids long. V lost 4 bases and J 4 bases, leaving 11 bases between the germline ends. The CDR3 spells CASSATGPNQPQHF. The CDR3 DNA follows: TGTGCCAGCAGTGCGACAGGCCCTAATCAGCCCCAGCATTTT.

A few counts support this clonotype. This chain uses TRBV5-1 with TRBJ1-2; D not resolved. V lost 0 bases and J 7 bases, leaving 10 bases between the germline ends. The CDR3 totals 13 residues. Germline V lookup: CDR1 SGHRS, CDR2 YFSETQ. The CDR3 here is CASSLAGDSGYTF. In DNA form, the CDR3 reads TGCGCCAGCAGCTTGGCCGGAGACTCTGGCTACACCTTC.

The V and J genes are TRBV6-1 and TRBJ1-5; 8 nucleotides line up with TRBD1. Germline V gene sequence: CDR1 MNHNS, CDR2 SASEGT. The CDR3 sequence is 13 residues long. The ends lost 8 bases at V and 7 bases at J; junction bases unmatched: 7. The CDR3 region has the DNA TGTGCCAGCGGATTCACAGGGGGACAGCCCCAGCATTTT. The encoded protein is CASGFTGGQPQHF.

This clonotype has more than one count but fewer than ten. J is TRBJ2-7 and V is TRBV27; 10 nucleotides match TRBD1. With 1 base clipped from V and 6 bases from J, the junction kept 6 bases outside the gene matches. CDR1 MNHEY and CDR2 SMNVEV come from the germline V gene (reference sequence). This CDR3 contains 15 residues. CDR3 protein: CASSLWKTGGGEQYF. CDR3 bases: TGTGCCAGCAGTTTATGGAAGACAGGGGGCGGCGAGCAGTACTTC.

The chain recombines TRBV9 with TRBJ2-2, with D tentatively TRBD2 (5 bases). This CDR3 has 15 amino acids. V was shortened by 5 bases and J by 4 bases, with 15 bases between the two germline ends. Germline CDR1 and CDR2: SGDLS and YYNGEE. This CDR3 is CASSSGSGATGELFF. CDR3 DNA: TGTGCCAGCAGTTCAGGCAGCGGAGCCACCGGGGAGCTGTTTTTT.

In its sample, this clonotype was seen many times. The chain is built from TRBV12-3 or TRBV12-4 and TRBJ2-1; unclear D gene. The CDR3 consists of 12 residues. Deletions cut 4 bases from V and 4 bases from J, with 5 bases between. CDR3 sequence: CASSSDYNEQFF. The CDR3 DNA is TGTGCCAGCAGTTCTGATTACAATGAGCAGTTCTTC.

This clonotype was seen a few times. V is TRBV3-1 and J is TRBJ2-3; 9 bases match TRBD2. Unmatched junction bases numbered 19, after V lost 4 bases and J lost 5 bases. The CDR3 sequence is 19 residues long. Looked up from germline, CDR1 is LGHDT and CDR2 is YNNKEL (reference sequence). CDR3 sequence (DNA): TGTGCCAGCAGCCCCCTGAGGCGGCGGGGGGGCGCGATCGGAGATACGCAGTATTTT. Its protein is CASSPLRRRGGAIGDTQYF.

This clonotype was found a few times. This chain uses TRBV20-1 with TRBJ1-4; a weak D match, TRBD1 (6 bases). Germline CDR1 reads DFQATT; CDR2 reads SNEGSKA (reference sequence). CDR3 size: 16 residues. The V end lost 3 bases, the J end lost 0 bases, and 14 bases lay between the germline ends. CDR3 in DNA: TGCAGTGCTAGGACCGGGACACTTGCAACTAATGAAAAACTGTTTTTT. Translating it yields CSARTGTLATNEKLFF.

This clonotype was counted between two and nine times. The rearrangement links TRBV12-3 or TRBV12-4 to TRBJ1-1; a possible D gene is TRBD1 (5 bases). The CDR3 extends over 14 amino acids. Trimming shortened V by 8 bases and J by 1 base, and 14 bases separated the two germline ends. The CDR3 DNA reads TGTGCCAGCGGTCGGGACTCTCCGAACACTGAAGCTTTCTTT. Translating gives CASGRDSPNTEAFF.

The CDR3 spells CASSLGELAPEQYV. In DNA, the CDR3 is TGCGCCAGCAGCTTGGGCGAATTGGCTCCCGAGCAGTACGTC. The rearrangement links TRBV5-1 to TRBJ2-7; D is uncertain. Germline V gene lookup returns CDR1 SGHRS and CDR2 YFSETQ. This CDR3 contains 14 residues. V was clipped by 0 bases and J by 6 bases, with 13 bases between them.

The CDR3 nucleotides are TGTGCCAGCAGCAATAGTGGACCCCAAGAGACCCAGTACTTC. It specifies CASSNSGPQETQYF. This chain links TRBV7-7 with TRBJ2-5; no clear D gene. CDR1 and CDR2 from the germline V gene are SSHAT and FNYEAQ (reference sequence). The CDR3 totals 14 residues. The germline V and J ends were trimmed by 5 bases and 1 base, with 11 bases remaining between them.

The chain combines TRBV4-1 with TRBJ2-4, with D possibly called TRBD1 or TRBD2 (7 bases each). CDR1 and CDR2 from the germline V gene are MGHRA and YSYEKL. The CDR3 is made up of 21 amino acids. The germline V and J ends were trimmed by 1 base and 5 bases, with 30 bases remaining between them. The DNA for the CDR3 is TGCGCCAGCAGCCAAGTGGGGTCTAGGGGGCGAGGGGGGGGATTTCAAAACATTCAGTACTTC. This encodes CASSQVGSRGRGGGFQNIQYF.

The chain joins TRBV30 to TRBJ2-3, with no clear D. V lost 3 bases to trimming and J lost 6 bases, with 13 bases between them. CDR1 is GTSNPN and CDR2 is SVGIG in the germline V gene (reference sequence). The length of the CDR3 is 13 residues. As DNA, the CDR3 is TGTGCCTGGAGCCGGACCCGCAGGGATACGCAGTATTTT. It yields the protein CAWSRTRRDTQYF.

A few counts support this clonotype. The rearrangement joins TRBV5-1 to TRBJ1-4, with D maybe TRBD1 (6 bases). The germline V and J ends were trimmed by 2 bases and 8 bases, with 16 bases remaining between them. Germline V CDR1 and CDR2: SGHRS, YFSETQ. The CDR3 totals 15 residues. Here the CDR3 DNA reads TGCGCCAGCAGCTTACAGGGTCGAGTTTACGAAAAACTGTTTTTT. Translation gives CASSLQGRVYEKLFF.